This T cell receptor beta chain was sequenced in a study of T cell responses to AZD1222 COVID-19 vaccine. Study information: Second doses were pooled across both intervals (about 4 or about 12 weeks). Overall study results and limits: As reported, nearly half of all spike-specific TCRs target variant regions that are unmutated. At baseline, just a handful of AZD1222 recipients tested seropositive.

In the case of this clone: No antigen is known for it.

Germline V gene lookup returns CDR1 SGHNT and CDR2 YENEEA. V lost 10 bases, J lost 8 bases, and 10 bases stayed unmatched. This CDR3 comprises 12 residues. The table came from immunoSEQ multiplex PCR; TCRdb's copy has only in-frame clones and leaves some out. The table shows around 120,000 clones, with approximately 90% occurring only once. The sequencing here drew on peripheral blood, taken on day 0 of AZD1222 vaccination. This receptor was taken from an adult in good health. The chain is built from TRBV11-3 and TRBJ1-1, with 7 nucleotides matching TRBD1. CDR3: CAKRQDRHEAFF. CDR3 DNA: TGTGCCAAACGGCAGGACAGGCACGAAGCTTTCTTT.